One sample yielded the 18 T cell receptor beta chains listed below, sequenced in a study of blood T cell repertoires in COVID-19. TCRdb keeps only in-frame clones here, not all; method: immunoSEQ multiplex PCR. The top ten clones hold approximately 10% of a sample with some 290,000 clones, roughly 90% of them seen once. The sample taken for sequencing was peripheral blood. All receptors come from a woman between 25 and 40 years old with COVID-19, enrolled during active disease.

V usage is TRBV5-4 and J usage is TRBJ2-5; possibly TRBD2 for D (6 bases). The germline V gene has CDR1 SGHNT and CDR2 YYREEE (reference sequence). CDR3 length equals 15 residues. With 4 bases removed from V and 1 base from J, the gap between germline ends came to 14 bases. CDR3 region: CASSPGLAIQETQYF. The CDR3 DNA is TGTGCCAGCAGCCCCGGGCTAGCGATCCAAGAGACCCAGTACTTC.

The gene calls are TRBV6-5 and TRBJ1-1; D might be TRBD1 (5 bases). This CDR3 is built from 13 residues. CDR1 and CDR2 (germline): MNHEY, SVGAGI. V lost 5 bases, J lost 1 base, and 8 bases lay in between. The CDR3 DNA sequence: TGTGCCAGCAGTATACAGGAGAACACTGAAGCTTTCTTT. Its protein product is CASSIQENTEAFF.

This chain uses TRBV11-2 with TRBJ2-7, with 8 bases that match TRBD2. The ends lost 3 bases at V and 4 bases at J; junction bases unmatched: 8. Germline V lookup: CDR1 SGHAT, CDR2 FQNNGV. CDR3 size: 15 residues. The CDR3 DNA sequence: TGTGCCAGCAGCTTGGACGGGAGGGCATCTTACGAGCAGTACTTC. Protein: CASSLDGRASYEQYF.

A single count supports this clone. This chain joins TRBV5-1 and TRBJ2-5, with 15 bases fitting TRBD2. Trimming at V came to 5 bases and at J to 2 bases, leaving 4 bases not matched to a gene. CDR3 length: 16 residues. The germline CDR1 and CDR2 sequences are SGHRS and YFSETQ. The chain's CDR3 is CASRGLAGGGQETQYF. CDR3 in DNA: TGCGCCAGCAGAGGACTAGCGGGAGGGGGGCAAGAGACCCAGTACTTC.

The chain carries TRBV4-1 and TRBJ2-5, with D perhaps matching TRBD2 (5 bases). This CDR3 spans 13 amino acids. Trimming removed 6 bases from V and 4 bases from J, with 12 bases in between. In germline, CDR1 is MGHRA, CDR2 YSYEKL. DNA for the CDR3: TGCGCCAGCAGGGCGGTTGGAGGAGAGACCCAGTACTTC. It specifies CASRAVGGETQYF.

The chain links TRBV27 to TRBJ1-1; 9 bases match TRBD1. Germline trimming cut 4 bases from V and 1 base from J; bases unmatched to any gene: 13. The CDR3 is made up of 18 amino acids. Germline CDR1 is MNHEY and CDR2 is SMNVEV (reference sequence). The CDR3 reads CASSSIQGAFLGNTEAFF. The CDR3 DNA is TGTGCCAGCAGTTCCATACAGGGGGCGTTTCTCGGGAACACTGAAGCTTTCTTT.

The chain links TRBV19 to TRBJ2-7; 8 nucleotides agree with TRBD1. The ends lost 3 bases at V and 1 base at J; junction bases unmatched: 5. The CDR3 loop spans 15 amino acids. CDR1 and CDR2 from the germline V gene are LNHDA and SQIVND (reference sequence). The CDR3 coding sequence is TGTGCCAGTAGTATCCAGGGGGCAGGTTCCTACGAGCAGTACTTC. Translating it yields CASSIQGAGSYEQYF.

The chain joins TRBV7-8 to TRBJ2-2; D is unclear. V gave up 5 bases and J gave up 4 bases, with 14 bases separating them. The CDR3 loop spans 15 amino acids. Germline V gene sequence: CDR1 SGHVS, CDR2 FQNEAQ. The CDR3 region is CASSISRVGTGELFF. The CDR3 DNA is TGTGCCAGCAGCATTAGTAGAGTCGGCACCGGGGAGCTGTTTTTT.

This clone turned up a few times. The chain couples TRBV30 to TRBJ1-3; 8 bases align to TRBD1. Per germline, CDR1 GTSNPN and CDR2 SVGIG (reference sequence). The CDR3 spans 13 residues. V lost 5 bases, J lost 11 bases, and 11 bases stayed unmatched. DNA for the CDR3: TGTGCCTGGGATTCAGGACAGGGTGGCCCCATATATTTT. Translation gives CAWDSGQGGPIYF. The complete variable domain, with remaining parts taken from reference TRBV30 and TRBJ1-3, reads SQTIHQWPATLVQPVGSPLSLECTVEGTSNPNLYWYRQAAGRGLQLLFYSVGIGQISSEVPQNLSASRPQDRQFILSSKKLLLSDSGFYLCAWDSGQGGPIYFGEGSWLTVV.

This sequence joins TRBV7-2 and TRBJ1-5; the D gene is possibly TRBD1 (5 bases). This CDR3 is 15 amino acids long. In germline, CDR1 is SGHTA, CDR2 FQGNSA. V dropped 1 base and J dropped 3 bases, with 10 bases sitting between them. The CDR3 region has the DNA TGTGCCAGCAGCTTAGTGGGGCCCCCCAATCAGCCCCAGCATTTT. Encoded protein: CASSLVGPPNQPQHF.

The rearrangement joins TRBV4-1 to TRBJ1-1; D is ambiguous. This CDR3 comprises 14 residues. V lost 0 bases, J lost 6 bases, and 11 bases lay in between. Germline V gene data show CDR1 as MGHRA and CDR2 as YSYEKL. The chain's CDR3 is CASSQDPERPEAFF. In DNA form, the CDR3 reads TGCGCCAGCAGCCAAGATCCAGAGAGGCCTGAAGCTTTCTTT.

This clone was observed a single time. CDR3 nucleotides: TGTGCCAGCAGCCAACGGGACAGACCCGTCTGGGGCTACACCTTC. The encoded protein is CASSQRDRPVWGYTF. The chain links TRBV7-8 to TRBJ1-2; TRBD1 matches at 7 bases. The CDR3 totals 15 residues. The germline gives CDR1 SGHVS, CDR2 FQNEAQ. The trim removed 5 bases at V and 8 bases at J, leaving 14 bases unmatched.

The J gene is TRBJ2-5, the V gene TRBV11-2, with 9 bases that match TRBD2. The ends lost 3 bases at V and 5 bases at J; junction bases unmatched: 10. The germline V gene encodes CDR1 SGHAT and CDR2 FQNNGV. The CDR3 is 16 residues long. The CDR3 sequence is CASSLTLAGAGETQYF. DNA of the CDR3: TGTGCCAGCAGCTTGACCTTAGCGGGAGCAGGGGAGACCCAGTACTTC.

There are a few counts of this clone. V is TRBV10-3 and J is TRBJ2-6; TRBD2 matches 12 bases. Germline V gene lookup returns CDR1 ENHRY and CDR2 SYGVKD. The CDR3 is 19 residues long. V gave up 2 bases and J gave up 4 bases; unmatched junction bases: 9. Here the CDR3 reads CAISESRLAGALGANVLTF. CDR3 in DNA: TGTGCCATCAGTGAGAGTAGACTAGCGGGAGCCTTGGGGGCCAACGTCCTGACTTTC.

This chain connects TRBV29-1 to TRBJ2-3; 8 bases agree with TRBD1. The CDR3 is 14 amino acids. The V segment lost 2 bases and the J segment 4 bases; nucleotides outside the gene matches: 5. Germline V gene data show CDR1 as SQVTM and CDR2 as ANQGSEA. The CDR3 bases are TGCAGCGTTGAACCCAGGGGGCGCCCAGATACGCAGTATTTT. Translated, it gives CSVEPRGRPDTQYF.

The V gene is TRBV18, the J gene TRBJ2-7; 7 bases match TRBD1. In germline, CDR1 is KGHSH, CDR2 LQKENI. V was pared by 5 bases and J by 5 bases, with 3 bases of the junction left unmatched. CDR3 length equals 12 residues. The CDR3 region is CASSSQGDEQYF. The CDR3 coding sequence is TGTGCCAGCTCATCCCAGGGGGACGAGCAGTACTTC.

The chain uses TRBV6-4 and TRBJ2-7; perhaps TRBD1 as D (5 bases). V lost 6 bases and J lost 2, with 14 bases in between. Germline V gives CDR1 MRHNA, CDR2 SNTAGT. CDR3 length: 14 amino acids. The CDR3 coding sequence is TGTGCCAGCAGGACGACAGATTATACCTACGAGCAGTACTTC. It is translated as CASRTTDYTYEQYF.

The chain couples TRBV7-9 to TRBJ2-3; 7 positions agree with TRBD2. This CDR3 is built from 14 residues. V shed 3 bases, J shed 5 bases, and the junction held 5 bases outside the gene matches. Per the germline V gene, CDR1 is SEHNR and CDR2 is FQNEAQ (reference sequence). As DNA, the CDR3 is TGTGCCAGCAGCTTTGGCGGGAGAGGAGATACGCAGTATTTT. Protein: CASSFGGRGDTQYF.